The T cell receptor beta chain described here comes from a study of PD-1 blockade in classical Hodgkin lymphoma. For the study at large: Nivolumab was administered to patients intravenously at 3 mg/kg every 2 weeks.

All the patients suffered relapse after autologous stem cell transplantation, and brentuximab vedotin exposure differed. The CDR3 spans 13 residues. Looked up from germline, CDR1 is GTSNPN and CDR2 is SVGIG (reference sequence). V gave up 5 bases and J gave up 4 bases; unmatched junction bases: 4. Note on this clone: Its antigen is as yet unknown.

TCRdb's copy holds only in-frame clones and misses some; the assay was immunoSEQ multiplex PCR. In the table there are some 90,000 clones, 92% of which are singletons. Study-level findings and limits: According to reports, newly diagnosed patients had lower baseline TCR diversity than healthy donors, and relapsed/refractory patients had lower baseline TCR diversity still.

The receptor's source is a human donor with classical Hodgkin lymphoma. The specimen was peripheral blood mononuclear cells (PBMCs), collected before the second cycle of nivolumab. The rearrangement joins TRBV30 to TRBJ2-1; 8 bases are shared with TRBD2. The CDR3 DNA reads TGTGCCTGGTCTAGCGGGCTTTACAATGAGCAGTTCTTC. Encoded protein: CAWSSGLYNEQFF.